Listed here is a single T cell receptor (beta chain). Its specificity is unknown. CDR1 is SGHNT, CDR2 YENEEA, per germline. The CDR3 contains 14 residues. V dropped 2 bases and J dropped 5 bases, with 12 bases sitting between them. The data stem from a study of T cell responses to AZD1222 COVID-19 vaccine. Study-wide results and caveats: Only a handful of individuals given AZD1222 were seropositive at baseline.

Profiling relied on immunoSEQ multiplex PCR, and the TCRdb table lists in-frame clones only, not all of them. The data hold more than 95,000 clones, with 85% to 90% observed a single time. V and J are TRBV11-3 and TRBJ2-5; D uncertain. This receptor was taken from an adult who received the AZD1222 COVID-19 vaccine. Sequenced material: peripheral blood, taken 28 days after the second AZD1222 dose. The CDR3 DNA follows: TGTGCCAGCAGCTTACCTCTTCGTTACGAGACCCAGTACTTC. It specifies CASSLPLRYETQYF.